This is a list of T cell receptor beta chains from one sample in a study of technical replicates of blood from a few donors. Generated by immunoSEQ multiplex PCR, the TCRdb table keeps only in-frame clones and is missing some. The repertoire holds 55,000 to 85,000 clones, with approximately 97% as singletons. Material: T cells isolated from PBMCs. The receptors come from a human donor in good health. The CDR3 runs from the conserved cysteine through the conserved F or W. Each record gives: CDR3 DNA, CDR3 protein, J gene, V gene, D gene, clone size, CDR3 length. D genes are given only for firm matches. The size entry is marked missing in some rows and otherwise reads once, few, many or a size class.

DNA: TGTGCCAGCTCACCACCGAGGGCTCCGGGCGAGCAGTACTTC; CDR3: CASSPPRAPGEQYF; J: TRBJ2-7; V: TRBV18; D: NA; size: once; length: 14
DNA: TGTGCCAGTGCGGGACTCGTGCAGTTCTTC; CDR3: CASAGLVQFF; J: TRBJ2-1; V: TRBV2; D: NA; size: once; length: 10
DNA: TGTGCCAGTAGGGCTATGGGACTAGCTTTTACAACCGGGGAGCTGTTTTTT; CDR3: CASRAMGLAFTTGELFF; J: TRBJ2-2; V: TRBV19; D: TRBD2; size: NA; length: 17
DNA: TGTGCCAGCAGCCAAGCTAGTAGCGGTAGTAACGAGCAGTACTTC; CDR3: CASSQASSGSNEQYF; J: TRBJ2-7; V: TRBV14; D: NA; size: NA; length: 15
DNA: TGTGCCAGCAGCCAAACAGGGAACACTGAAGCTTTCTTT; CDR3: CASSQTGNTEAFF; J: TRBJ1-1; V: TRBV28; D: NA; size: NA; length: 13
DNA: TGTGCCAGCAGCCAAGTGGGACAGTGGTTTATTGGGGCCAACGTCCTGACTTTC; CDR3: CASSQVGQWFIGANVLTF; J: TRBJ2-6; V: TRBV4-2; D: TRBD1; size: NA; length: 18
DNA: TGTGCCAGCAGTGCCGGGAGGGACACTGAAGCTTTCTTT; CDR3: CASSAGRDTEAFF; J: TRBJ1-1; V: TRBV6-4; D: NA; size: NA; length: 13
DNA: TGCGCCAGCAGCTTGGTATCCAGGGGAAGACCTTTGTACGGCTACACCTTC; CDR3: CASSLVSRGRPLYGYTF; J: TRBJ1-2; V: TRBV5-1; D: NA; size: NA; length: 17
DNA: TGTGCCTGGAGTCAGCGGGAGACCTACGAGCAGTACTTC; CDR3: CAWSQRETYEQYF; J: TRBJ2-7; V: TRBV30; D: TRBD2; size: NA; length: 13
DNA: TGCAGCGTTGAAGACATCGGGACAGGGAACAGTGGCTACACCTTC; CDR3: CSVEDIGTGNSGYTF; J: TRBJ1-2; V: TRBV29-1; D: TRBD1; size: NA; length: 15
DNA: TGTGCCAGCAGTGCTCGGGGGGCATCGGGGTTAGAGGGCTACACCTTC; CDR3: CASSARGASGLEGYTF; J: TRBJ1-2; V: TRBV2; D: NA; size: NA; length: 16
DNA: TGTGCCACGGGACAGATTAACTATGGCTACACCTTC; CDR3: CATGQINYGYTF; J: TRBJ1-2; V: TRBV6-1; D: TRBD1; size: NA; length: 12
DNA: TGTGCCAGCAGCTTTGAATACAGAGACCGGGATACGCAGTATTTT; CDR3: CASSFEYRDRDTQYF; J: TRBJ2-3; V: TRBV12-1; D: NA; size: NA; length: 15
DNA: TGTGCCAGCAGCGTAACTCCTAGCTCGGAGACCGGGGAGCTGTTTTTT; CDR3: CASSVTPSSETGELFF; J: TRBJ2-2; V: TRBV9; D: NA; size: NA; length: 16
DNA: TGTGCCAGCAGCAAACAGGGTACCGGGGAGCTGTTTTTT; CDR3: CASSKQGTGELFF; J: TRBJ2-2; V: TRBV5-6; D: NA; size: NA; length: 13
DNA: TGTGCCAGCAGCTTTAAATCCGAACTTGAGCAGTTCTTC; CDR3: CASSFKSELEQFF; J: TRBJ2-1; V: TRBV7-3; D: NA; size: NA; length: 13
DNA: TGTGCCAGCAGTTCATCCGGGACTAGCGGGAGGGACAAGTTCTTC; CDR3: CASSSSGTSGRDKFF; J: TRBJ2-1; V: TRBV6-6; D: TRBD2; size: NA; length: 15
DNA: TGCAGCGTTTCCTGGACTAGCGACAATGAGCAGTTCTTC; CDR3: CSVSWTSDNEQFF; J: TRBJ2-1; V: TRBV29-1; D: TRBD2; size: NA; length: 13
DNA: TGTGCCAGCAGTTACCCAGGGGGGAACACTGAAGCTTTCTTT; CDR3: CASSYPGGNTEAFF; J: TRBJ1-1; V: TRBV28; D: TRBD1; size: NA; length: 14
DNA: TGTGCCAGCAGCTTGGACAGGACCAATGAGCAGTTCTTC; CDR3: CASSLDRTNEQFF; J: TRBJ2-1; V: TRBV5-4; D: NA; size: NA; length: 13
DNA: TGCGCCAGCAGCCTCGTCGGCGGGAGGGCCTCCTACGAGCAGTACTTC; CDR3: CASSLVGGRASYEQYF; J: TRBJ2-7; V: TRBV4-1; D: TRBD2; size: once; length: 16
DNA: TGTGCCACTGTTAAAGCCGGGACTAGCTCCATTCAGTACTTC; CDR3: CATVKAGTSSIQYF; J: TRBJ2-4; V: TRBV6-5; D: TRBD2; size: NA; length: 14
DNA: TGTGCCAGCAGAGGACAGGGGAACACTGAAGCTTTCTTT; CDR3: CASRGQGNTEAFF; J: TRBJ1-1; V: TRBV9; D: TRBD1; size: NA; length: 13
DNA: TGCGCCAGCATGAACAGGGGACTGAGGCTCTACGAGCAGTACTTC; CDR3: CASMNRGLRLYEQYF; J: TRBJ2-7; V: TRBV23-1; D: NA; size: NA; length: 15
DNA: TGTGCCAGTAGTATAGGCTGGACTAGTAGCAATGAGCAGTTCTTC; CDR3: CASSIGWTSSNEQFF; J: TRBJ2-1; V: TRBV19; D: TRBD2; size: NA; length: 15